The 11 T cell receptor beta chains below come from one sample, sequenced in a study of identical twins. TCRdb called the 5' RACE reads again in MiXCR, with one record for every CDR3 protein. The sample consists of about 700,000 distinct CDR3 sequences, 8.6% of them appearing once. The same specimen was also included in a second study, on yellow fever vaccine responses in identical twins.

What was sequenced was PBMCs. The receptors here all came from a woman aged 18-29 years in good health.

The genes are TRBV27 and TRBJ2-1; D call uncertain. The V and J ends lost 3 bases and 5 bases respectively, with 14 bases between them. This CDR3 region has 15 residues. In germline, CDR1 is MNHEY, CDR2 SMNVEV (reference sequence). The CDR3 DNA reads TGTGCCAGCAGTTTGACCGGTTTCGATAACAATGAGCAGTTCTTC. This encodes CASSLTGFDNNEQFF.

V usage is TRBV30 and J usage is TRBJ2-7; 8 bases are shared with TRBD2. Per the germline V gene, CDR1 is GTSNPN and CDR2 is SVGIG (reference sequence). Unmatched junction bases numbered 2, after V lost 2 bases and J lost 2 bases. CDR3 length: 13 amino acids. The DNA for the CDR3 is TGTGCCTGGAGTAATAGCGGGGCCTACGAGCAGTACTTC. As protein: CAWSNSGAYEQYF.

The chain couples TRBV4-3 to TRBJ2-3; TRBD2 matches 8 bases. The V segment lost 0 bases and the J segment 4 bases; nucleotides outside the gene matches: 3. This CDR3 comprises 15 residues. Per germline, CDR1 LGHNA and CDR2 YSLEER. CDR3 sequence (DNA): TGCGCCAGCAGCCAAGATTACGGGAGGGCAGATACGCAGTATTTT. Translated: CASSQDYGRADTQYF.

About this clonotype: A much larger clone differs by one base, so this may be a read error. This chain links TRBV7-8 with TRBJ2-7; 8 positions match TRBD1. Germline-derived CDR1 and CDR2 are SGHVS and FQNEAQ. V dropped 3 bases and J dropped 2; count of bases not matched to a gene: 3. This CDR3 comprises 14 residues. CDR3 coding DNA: TGTGCCAGCAGCTTGGACAGGGTGACCTACGAGCAGTACTTC. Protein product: CASSLDRVTYEQYF.

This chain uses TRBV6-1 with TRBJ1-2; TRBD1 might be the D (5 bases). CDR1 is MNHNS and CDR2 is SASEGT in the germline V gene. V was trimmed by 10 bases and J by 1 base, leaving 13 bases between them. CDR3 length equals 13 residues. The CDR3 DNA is TGTGCCACCTCGACAGAGAGTAACTATGGCTACACCTTC. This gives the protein CATSTESNYGYTF.

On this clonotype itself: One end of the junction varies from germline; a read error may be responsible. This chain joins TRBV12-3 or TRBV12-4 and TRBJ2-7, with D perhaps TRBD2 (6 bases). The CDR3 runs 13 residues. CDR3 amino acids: CASSLGGSYKQYF. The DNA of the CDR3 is TGTGCCAGCAGTTTGGGGGGTTCCTACAAGCAGTACTTC.

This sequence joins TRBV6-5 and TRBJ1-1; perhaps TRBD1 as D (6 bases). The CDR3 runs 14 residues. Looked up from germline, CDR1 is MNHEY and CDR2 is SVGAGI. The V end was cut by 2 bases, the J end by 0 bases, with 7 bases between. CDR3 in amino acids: CASSYRGMNTEAFF. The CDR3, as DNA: TGTGCCAGCAGTTACAGGGGGATGAACACTGAAGCTTTCTTT.

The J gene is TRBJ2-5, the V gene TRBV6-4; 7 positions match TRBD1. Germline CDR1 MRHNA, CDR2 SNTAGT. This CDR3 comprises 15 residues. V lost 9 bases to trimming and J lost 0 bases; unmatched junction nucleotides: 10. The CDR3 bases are TGTGCCAGAAGACACCTACAGGGGCACCAAGAGACCCAGTACTTC. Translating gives CARRHLQGHQETQYF.

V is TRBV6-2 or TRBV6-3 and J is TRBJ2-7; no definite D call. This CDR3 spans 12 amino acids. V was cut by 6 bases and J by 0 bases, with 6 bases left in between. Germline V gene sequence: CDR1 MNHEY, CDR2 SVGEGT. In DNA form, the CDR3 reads TGTGCCAGCAGGGCGCCCTCCTACGAGCAGTACTTC. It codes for CASRAPSYEQYF.

The DNA for the CDR3 is TGTGCCAGCAGTTTAAATATCTGGGCCCAGTACTTC. Translating it yields CASSLNIWAQYF. This chain joins TRBV28 and TRBJ2-5, with no clear D. The germline V and J ends were trimmed by 2 bases and 9 bases, with 10 bases remaining between them. The CDR3 runs to 12 residues. CDR1 and CDR2 (germline): MDHEN, SYDVKM.

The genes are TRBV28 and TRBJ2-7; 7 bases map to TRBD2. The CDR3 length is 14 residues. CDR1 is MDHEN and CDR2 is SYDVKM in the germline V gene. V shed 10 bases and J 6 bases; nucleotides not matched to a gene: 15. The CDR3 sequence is CATEINGLGSEQYF. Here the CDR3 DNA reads TGTGCCACCGAAATCAACGGACTAGGGAGCGAGCAGTACTTC.